This T cell receptor beta chain emerged from a study of cytomegalovirus exposure and HLA in healthy donors. Study-level results: Most of the TCR beta V segments (in an earlier analysis) were productive either about 87% or about 30% of the time. Later analysis showed TCR association rates varying by HLA locus, highest for DRB1 and lowest for HLA-C. Common viral pathogens seemed, in a later analysis, to connect with several of the most significant clusters.

The PCR was carried out with 60 Vbeta primers and 13 Jbeta primers. Sequenced by immunoSEQ multiplex PCR; TCRdb stores in-frame clones only, minus some. The table records more than 90,000 clones, approximately 80% of them present only once. To note about this clone: Its antigen remains unidentified.

Donors likely had unrecorded immune exposures despite being nominally healthy when sampled. This CDR3 has 14 residues. V lost 6 bases and J lost 7; bases outside the gene matches: 9. In germline, CDR1 is SQVTM, CDR2 ANQGSEA. The genes are TRBV29-1 and TRBJ2-3; 11 bases agree with TRBD2. The clonotype comes from a woman in her sixties or seventies in good health and CMV-seronegative. The sequenced sample consisted of PBMCs. The CDR3 coding sequence is TGCAGCGTAACCGGGACTAGCGGAGGAAATACGCAGTATTTT. This encodes CSVTGTSGGNTQYF.